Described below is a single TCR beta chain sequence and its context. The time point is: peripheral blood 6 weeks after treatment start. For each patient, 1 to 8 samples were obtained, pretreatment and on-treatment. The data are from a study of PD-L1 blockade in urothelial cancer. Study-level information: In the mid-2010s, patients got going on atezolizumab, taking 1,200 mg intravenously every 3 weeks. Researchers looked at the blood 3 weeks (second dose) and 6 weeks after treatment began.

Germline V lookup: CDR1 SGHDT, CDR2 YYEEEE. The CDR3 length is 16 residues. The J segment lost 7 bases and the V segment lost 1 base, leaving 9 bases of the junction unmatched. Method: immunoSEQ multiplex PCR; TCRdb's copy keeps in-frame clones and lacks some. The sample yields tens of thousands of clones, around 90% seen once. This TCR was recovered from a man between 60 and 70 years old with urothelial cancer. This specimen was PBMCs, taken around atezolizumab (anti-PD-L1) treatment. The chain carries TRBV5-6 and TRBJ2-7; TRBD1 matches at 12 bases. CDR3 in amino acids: CASSLSPGQGAREQYF. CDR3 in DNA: TGTGCCAGCAGCTTGTCCCCGGGACAGGGGGCTCGGGAGCAGTACTTC.